This T cell receptor (beta chain) was captured by sequencing in a study of T cell responses to AZD1222 COVID-19 vaccine. Data came from immunoSEQ multiplex PCR; TCRdb stores just in-frame clones and leaves some out. Among roughly 130,000 clones, 88% were seen once, and the ten largest hold 18%. CDR1 SGHDT and CDR2 YYEEEE come from the germline V gene. This CDR3 is 15 amino acids long. V was shortened by 0 bases and J by 6 bases, with 15 bases between the two germline ends. The origin of this receptor is an adult in good health. Sequenced material: peripheral blood, taken on day 0 of MenACWY control vaccination. This sequence joins TRBV5-6 and TRBJ1-1; D is undetermined. The DNA for the CDR3 is TGTGCCAGCAGCTTGGCCGGTGGGCGGGCGGCTGAAGCTTTCTTT. Its translation: CASSLAGGRAAEAFF.